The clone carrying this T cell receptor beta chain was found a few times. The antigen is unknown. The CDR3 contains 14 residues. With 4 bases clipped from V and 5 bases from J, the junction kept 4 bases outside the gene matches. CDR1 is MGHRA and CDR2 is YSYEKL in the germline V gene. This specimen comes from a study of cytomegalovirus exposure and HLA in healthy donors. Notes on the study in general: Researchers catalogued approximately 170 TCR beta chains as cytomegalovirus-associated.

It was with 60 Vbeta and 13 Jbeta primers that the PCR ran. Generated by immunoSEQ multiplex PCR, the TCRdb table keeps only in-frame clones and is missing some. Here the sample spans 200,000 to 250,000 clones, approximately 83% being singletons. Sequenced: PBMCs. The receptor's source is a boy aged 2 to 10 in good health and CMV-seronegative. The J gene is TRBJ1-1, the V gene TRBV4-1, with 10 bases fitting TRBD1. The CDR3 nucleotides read TGCGCCAGCAGCCTCTCGGACAGGGGGACTGAAGCTTTCTTT. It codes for CASSLSDRGTEAFF.